These 14 T cell receptor beta chains came from one sample sequenced in a study of T cell responses to AZD1222 COVID-19 vaccine (dated by TCRdb to 2020 to 2023). Library method: the immunoSEQ multiplex PCR assay. TCRdb obtained this table from immuneACCESS and retained in-frame rearrangements with V and J assigned. These tables miss some clones; where compared with another copy, unresolved V genes account for less than half of the shortfall, and the remainder is unexplained. The sample data list over 120,000 clones, and roughly nine tenths of these were observed just once. The ten most abundant clones make up around 1.9% of the sample. The time point label, as the study defines it: baseline before first vaccination. The material sequenced was peripheral blood, taken on day 0 of AZD1222 vaccination. These receptor sequences come from an adult in good health.

The count of this clone is one. J is TRBJ1-5 and V is TRBV6-2 or TRBV6-3, with TRBD1 matching 8 bases. With V trimmed by 7 bases and J by 2 bases, 7 bases remained unmatched. The CDR3 has 15 residues. Germline V gene sequence: CDR1 MNHEY, CDR2 SVGEGT. CDR3 in DNA: TGTGCCAGCACCCCCAGGGGGCAGGGCAATCAGCCCCAGCATTTT. This sequence encodes CASTPRGQGNQPQHF.

The table lists this clone with a count of one. V is TRBV7-2 and J is TRBJ2-7, with D perhaps matching TRBD1 (5 bases). Deletions cut 3 bases from V and 4 bases from J, with 16 bases between. CDR3 length equals 15 residues. Germline V gene sequence: CDR1 SGHTA, CDR2 FQGNSA. The DNA for the CDR3 is TGTGCCAGCAGCTTTCTCGCTGCAGGGTTTTACGAGCAGTACTTC. Encoded protein: CASSFLAAGFYEQYF.

The chain links TRBV10-2 to TRBJ1-1; 9 bases align to TRBD1. The V gene's germline CDR1 is WSHSY and CDR2 SAAADI. J gave up 2 bases and V 1 base, and 2 bases lay outside the gene matches. The CDR3 runs 15 residues. CDR3 residues: CASSEWDRANTEAFF. As DNA, the CDR3 is TGCGCCAGCAGTGAGTGGGACAGGGCAAACACTGAAGCTTTCTTT.

This clone came up a few times. The chain combines TRBV2 with TRBJ2-7; D gene unclear. The CDR3 sequence is 12 residues long. The V end lost 7 bases, the J end lost 3 bases, and 10 bases lay between the germline ends. Germline V lookup: CDR1 SNHLY, CDR2 FYNNEI. This CDR3 reads CASTKVGYEQYF. The CDR3 DNA reads as TGTGCCAGCACCAAAGTGGGCTACGAGCAGTACTTC.

The chain employs TRBV3-1 (or the pseudogene TRBV3-2) and TRBJ2-6; 8 nucleotides align to TRBD1. Losses at the gene ends were 5 bases for V and 5 bases for J; bases not matched to a gene: 8. CDR1 is LGHDT and CDR2 is YNNKEL in the germline V gene (reference sequence). This CDR3 is built from 16 residues. CDR3 bases: TGTGCCAGCAGCTCGGGACAGGAGGATTGGGCCAACGTCCTGACTTTC. It codes for CASSSGQEDWANVLTF.

This chain connects TRBV24-1 to TRBJ2-3; D unclear. The CDR3 loop spans 16 amino acids. Germline values: CDR1 KGHDR, CDR2 SFDVKD. The germline V and J ends were trimmed by 0 bases and 2 bases, with 11 bases remaining between them. The CDR3 loop is CATSDLLVSNTDTQYF. The CDR3 DNA is TGTGCCACCAGTGATTTGCTGGTTAGTAACACAGATACGCAGTATTTT.

The chain couples TRBV9 to TRBJ1-1; no clear D gene. The length of the CDR3 is 14 residues. The germline V gene encodes CDR1 SGDLS and CDR2 YYNGEE. V was shortened by 2 bases and J by 2 bases, with 10 bases between the two germline ends. Here the CDR3 DNA reads TGTGCCAGCAGCGTCGACCCGTCTAACACTGAAGCTTTCTTT. The encoded protein is CASSVDPSNTEAFF.

The V and J genes are TRBV5-1 and TRBJ1-1; 9 bases agree with TRBD1. The CDR3 extends over 15 amino acids. The V and J ends lost 5 bases and 4 bases, in that order; junction bases with no gene match: 9. Germline CDR1 SGHRS, CDR2 YFSETQ. The DNA of the CDR3 is TGCGCCAGCAGACTCAGGACAGGGGCGCCCACTGAAGCTTTCTTT. Residues: CASRLRTGAPTEAFF. Full variable domain (remainder filled in from reference TRBV5-1 and TRBJ1-1): KAGVTQTPRYLIKTRGQQVTLSCSPISGHRSVSWYQQTPGQGLQFLFEYFSETQRNKGNFPGRFSGRQFSNSRSEMNVSTLELGDSALYLCASRLRTGAPTEAFFGQGTRLTVV.

The chain carries TRBV28 and TRBJ2-7; D is tentatively TRBD1 or TRBD2 (6 bases each). V was clipped by 3 bases and J by 4 bases, with 13 bases between them. There are 14 residues in the CDR3. Germline CDR1 reads MDHEN; CDR2 reads SYDVKM. The CDR3 sequence: CASSLYQGRYEQYF. CDR3 DNA sequence: TGTGCCAGCAGTTTGTATCAGGGGAGGTACGAGCAGTACTTC.

This chain uses TRBV11-3 with TRBJ2-3, with D possibly TRBD1 on 6 matching bases. CDR3 size: 13 residues. The germline V gene has CDR1 SGHNT and CDR2 YENEEA. Trimming shortened V by 5 bases and J by 10 bases, and 16 bases separated the two germline ends. CDR3 sequence (DNA): TGTGCCAGCAGCCCCCGGACAGTCGGGCCGCAGTATTTT. Translated: CASSPRTVGPQYF.

The J gene is TRBJ2-7, the V gene TRBV5-5; the D call may be TRBD1 or TRBD2 (5 bases each). Trimming removed 0 bases at V and 2 bases at J, with 9 bases between. Germline V CDR1 and CDR2: SGHKS, YYEKEE (reference sequence). CDR3 length: 14 residues. The CDR3 DNA reads as TGTGCCAGCAGCTTGGCCGGGACCACCTACGAGCAGTACTTC. This encodes CASSLAGTTYEQYF.

The V and J genes are TRBV6-4 and TRBJ1-3, with TRBD1 as a possible D gene (5 bases). The germline CDR1 and CDR2 sequences are MRHNA and SNTAGT. Trimming took off 7 bases at V and 3 bases at J, with 22 bases between the two ends. The CDR3 is 17 residues long. CDR3 protein: CASKREARGPLGNTIYF. DNA of the CDR3: TGTGCCAGCAAAAGGGAGGCTCGGGGCCCGCTTGGAAACACCATATATTTT.

The V call is TRBV10-2, the J call TRBJ2-5; D is unclear. V was trimmed by 8 bases and J by 4 bases, leaving 11 bases between them. The CDR3 contains 12 residues. Per the germline V gene, CDR1 is WSHSY and CDR2 is SAAADI. CDR3 residues: CASRPGGETQYF. The CDR3 nucleotides read TGCGCCAGCCGGCCTGGTGGAGAGACCCAGTACTTC.

This chain uses TRBV23-1 with TRBJ2-1; D remains unclear. TRBV23-1 is an open reading frame whose function is uncertain. V was cut by 8 bases and J by 8 bases, with 13 bases left in between. CDR3 length: 12 amino acids. CDR3 in DNA: TGCGCCAGCGGAAACCTAGAGGATGAGCAGTTCTTC. It specifies CASGNLEDEQFF.